This T cell receptor (beta chain) was recorded in a study of cytomegalovirus exposure and HLA in healthy donors. Study at large: Caucasian-associated ancestry cluster membership applied to under 85% of around 400 genotyped donors. Points from the study as a whole: HLA alleles showed associations with around 15,000 TCR beta sequences in a later analysis, at a 0.05 false discovery rate. Immune exposure data for these donors was limited to CMV serostatus.

Use of 60 Vbeta and 13 Jbeta primers characterized the PCR. The method was immunoSEQ multiplex PCR; TCRdb's version includes in-frame clones alone and lacks a portion of them. The sample lists 140,000 or so clones, roughly 80% occurring once. To note about this clone: Its antigen is still unknown.

Each donor was healthy, and each was a bone marrow donor. V was trimmed by 7 bases and J by 2 bases, leaving 8 bases between them. CDR3 length equals 11 residues. Germline CDR1 and CDR2: DFQATT and SNEGSKA (reference sequence). The sequence was obtained from a man between 40 and 49 years old in good health and CMV-seronegative. The sample taken for sequencing was PBMCs. This chain joins TRBV20-1 and TRBJ1-2; D call uncertain. The CDR3 loop reads CSVRENYGYTF. CDR3 coding DNA: TGCAGTGTCCGGGAGAACTATGGCTACACCTTC.